This record concerns one TCR beta chain sequence. Original handling: For nucleated cells, counts were estimated from reference gene primer amplification. Here immunoSEQ multiplex PCR was the method, and the copy in TCRdb shows in-frame clones only, minus some. Clone size and the V and J calls come from that table; the DNA yielded D and trimming. Altogether over 80,000 clones are present, 90% to 95% being singletons, with the ten largest covering roughly 2%. These data belong to a study of blood T cell repertoires in COVID-19. About the research overall: The origin of the acute and convalescent COVID-19 samples was the United States, Italy and Spain. The cDNA or gDNA used as material had been derived from T cells, B-cell-depleted T cells, or PBMCs.

V lost 6 bases to trimming and J lost 7 bases, with 16 bases between them. This CDR3 has 14 residues. CDR1 and CDR2 (germline): MDHEN, SYDVKM. This receptor was identified in a human donor with active COVID-19. The donor label of this sample is uncertain. V is TRBV28 and J is TRBJ1-5; TRBD1 is a possible D gene (5 bases). Sequencing input: peripheral blood. The chain's CDR3 is CASSSARGWQPQHF. CDR3 DNA sequence: TGTGCCAGCAGCTCGGCCCGGGGGTGGCAGCCCCAGCATTTT.